One T cell receptor (beta chain) is described in this entry. None of the glioblastoma patients had an isocitrate dehydrogenase mutation. This sample was included in a study of glioma-infiltrating T cells after dendritic cell vaccination. At the level of the study: Samples are from glioblastoma patients in Phase I and II dendritic cell vaccine trials. Patients received autologous tumor lysate-pulsed dendritic cell vaccination between about 2003 and 2013. The vaccine used monocyte-derived dendritic cells pulsed overnight with autologous tumor lysate.

Germline CDR1 is SGHRS and CDR2 is YFSETQ. V lost 2 bases, J lost 2 bases, and 5 bases stayed unmatched. CDR3 length: 17 residues. Assay used: immunoSEQ multiplex PCR; TCRdb lists only in-frame clones, some missing. The data contain approximately 64,000 clones, 82% of them seen just once; the ten biggest clones take up about 10%. This clonotype was sampled from a human donor with glioblastoma. The material sequenced was blood, taken before dendritic cell vaccination. This chain links TRBV5-1 with TRBJ2-7; 15 nucleotides line up with TRBD2. In DNA, the CDR3 is TGCGCCAGCAGCTTCCTCAGGACTAGCGGGGGGGCCTACGAGCAGTACTTC. Protein sequence: CASSFLRTSGGAYEQYF.